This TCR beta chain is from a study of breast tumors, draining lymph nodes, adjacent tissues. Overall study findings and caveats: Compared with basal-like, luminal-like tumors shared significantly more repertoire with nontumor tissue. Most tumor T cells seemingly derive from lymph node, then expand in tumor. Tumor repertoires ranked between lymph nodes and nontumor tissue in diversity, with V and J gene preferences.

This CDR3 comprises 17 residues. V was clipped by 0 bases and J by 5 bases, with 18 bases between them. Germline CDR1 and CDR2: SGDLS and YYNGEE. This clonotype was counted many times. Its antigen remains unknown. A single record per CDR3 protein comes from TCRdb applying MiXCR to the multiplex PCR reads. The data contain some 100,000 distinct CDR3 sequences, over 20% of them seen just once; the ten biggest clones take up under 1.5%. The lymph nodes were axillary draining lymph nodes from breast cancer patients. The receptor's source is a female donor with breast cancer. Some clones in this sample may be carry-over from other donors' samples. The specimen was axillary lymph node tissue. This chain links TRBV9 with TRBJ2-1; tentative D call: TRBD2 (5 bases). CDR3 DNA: TGTGCCAGCAGCGTAGATCCCATAGCGACTCTCGACAATGAGCAGTTCTTC. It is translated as CASSVDPIATLDNEQFF.